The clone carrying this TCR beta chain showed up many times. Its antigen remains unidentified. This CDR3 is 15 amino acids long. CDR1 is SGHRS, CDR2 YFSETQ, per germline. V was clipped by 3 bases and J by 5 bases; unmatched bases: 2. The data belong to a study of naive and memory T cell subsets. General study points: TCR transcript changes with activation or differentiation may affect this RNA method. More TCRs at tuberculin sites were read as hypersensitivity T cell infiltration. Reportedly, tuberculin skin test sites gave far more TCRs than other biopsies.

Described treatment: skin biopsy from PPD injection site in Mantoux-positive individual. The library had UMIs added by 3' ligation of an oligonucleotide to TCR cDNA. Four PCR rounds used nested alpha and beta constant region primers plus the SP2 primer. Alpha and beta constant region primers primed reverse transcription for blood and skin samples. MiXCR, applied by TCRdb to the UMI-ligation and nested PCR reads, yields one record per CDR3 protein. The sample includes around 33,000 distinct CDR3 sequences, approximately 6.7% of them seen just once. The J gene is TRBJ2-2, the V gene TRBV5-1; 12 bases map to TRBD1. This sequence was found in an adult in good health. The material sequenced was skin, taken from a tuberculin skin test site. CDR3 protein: CASSWGQGATGELFF. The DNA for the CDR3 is TGCGCCAGCAGCTGGGGACAGGGGGCAACCGGGGAGCTGTTTTTT.